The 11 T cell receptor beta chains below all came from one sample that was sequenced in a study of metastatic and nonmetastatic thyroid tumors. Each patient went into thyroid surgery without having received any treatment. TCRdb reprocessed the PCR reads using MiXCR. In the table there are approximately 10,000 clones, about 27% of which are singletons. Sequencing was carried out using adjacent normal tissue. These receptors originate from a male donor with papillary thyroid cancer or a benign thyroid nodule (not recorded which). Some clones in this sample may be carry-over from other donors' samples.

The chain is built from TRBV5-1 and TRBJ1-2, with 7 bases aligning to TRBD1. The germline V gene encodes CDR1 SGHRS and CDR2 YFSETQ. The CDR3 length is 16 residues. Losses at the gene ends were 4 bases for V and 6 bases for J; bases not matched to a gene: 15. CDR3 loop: CASSRGTEGQTNGYTF. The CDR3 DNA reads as TGCGCCAGCAGCCGAGGAACGGAGGGACAGACCAATGGCTACACCTTC. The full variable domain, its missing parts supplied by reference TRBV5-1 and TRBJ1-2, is KAGVTQTPRYLIKTRGQQVTLSCSPISGHRSVSWYQQTPGQGLQFLFEYFSETQRNKGNFPGRFSGRQFSNSRSEMNVSTLELGDSALYLCASSRGTEGQTNGYTFGSGTRLTVV.

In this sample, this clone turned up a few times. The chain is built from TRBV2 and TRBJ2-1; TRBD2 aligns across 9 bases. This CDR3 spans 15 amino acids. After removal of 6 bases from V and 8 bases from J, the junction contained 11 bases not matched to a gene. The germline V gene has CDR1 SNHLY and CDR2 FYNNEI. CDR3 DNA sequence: TGTGCCAGCAGGGCAGCGGGAGCGGGGGGCCATGAGCAGTTCTTC. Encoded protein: CASRAAGAGGHEQFF.

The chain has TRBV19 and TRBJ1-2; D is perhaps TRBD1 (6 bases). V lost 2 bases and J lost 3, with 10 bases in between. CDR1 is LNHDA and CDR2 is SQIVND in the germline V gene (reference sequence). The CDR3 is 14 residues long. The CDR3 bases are TGTGCCAGTAGTATACAGGGGTCGGACTATGGCTACACCTTC. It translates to CASSIQGSDYGYTF.

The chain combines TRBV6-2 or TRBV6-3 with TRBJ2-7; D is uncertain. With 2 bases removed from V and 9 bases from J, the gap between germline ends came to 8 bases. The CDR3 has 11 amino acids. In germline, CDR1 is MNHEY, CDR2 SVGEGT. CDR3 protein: CASSYQIWQYF. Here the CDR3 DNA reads TGTGCCAGCAGTTACCAAATCTGGCAGTACTTC.

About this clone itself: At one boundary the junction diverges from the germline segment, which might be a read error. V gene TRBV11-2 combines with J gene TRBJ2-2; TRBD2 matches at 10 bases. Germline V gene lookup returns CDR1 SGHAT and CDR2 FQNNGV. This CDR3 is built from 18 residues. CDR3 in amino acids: CAIIPGRTSGFVTVELFF. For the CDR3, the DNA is TGTGCCATCATCCCGGGGCGGACTAGCGGCTTTGTCACCGTGGAGCTGTTTTTT.

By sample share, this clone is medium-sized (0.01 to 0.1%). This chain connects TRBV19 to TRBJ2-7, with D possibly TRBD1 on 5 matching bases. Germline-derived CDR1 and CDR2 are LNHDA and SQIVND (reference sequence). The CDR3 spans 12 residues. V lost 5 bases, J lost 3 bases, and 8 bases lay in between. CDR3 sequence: CASSPDSYEQYF. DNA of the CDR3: TGTGCCAGTAGTCCCGACAGCTACGAGCAGTACTTC.

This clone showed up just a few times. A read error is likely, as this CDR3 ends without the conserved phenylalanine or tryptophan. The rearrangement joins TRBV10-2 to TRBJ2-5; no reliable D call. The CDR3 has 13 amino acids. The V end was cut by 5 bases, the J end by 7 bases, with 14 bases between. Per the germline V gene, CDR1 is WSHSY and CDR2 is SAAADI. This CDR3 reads CASSFSWYGTQYS. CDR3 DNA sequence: TGCGCCAGCAGTTTTTCATGGTATGGGACCCAGTACTCC.

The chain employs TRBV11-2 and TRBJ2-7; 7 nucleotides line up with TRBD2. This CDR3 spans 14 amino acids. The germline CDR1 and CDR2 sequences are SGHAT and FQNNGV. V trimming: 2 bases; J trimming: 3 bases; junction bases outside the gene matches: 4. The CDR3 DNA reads TGTGCCAGCAGCTTACTGTTAGCGGGCTACGAGCAGTACTTC. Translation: CASSLLLAGYEQYF.

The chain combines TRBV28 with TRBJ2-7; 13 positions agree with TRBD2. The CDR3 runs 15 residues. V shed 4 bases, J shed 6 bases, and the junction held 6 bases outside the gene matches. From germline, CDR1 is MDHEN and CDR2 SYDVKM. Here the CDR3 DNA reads TGTGCCAGCAGTTCCGGGACTAGCGGGAAGCCCGAGCAGTACTTC. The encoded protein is CASSSGTSGKPEQYF.

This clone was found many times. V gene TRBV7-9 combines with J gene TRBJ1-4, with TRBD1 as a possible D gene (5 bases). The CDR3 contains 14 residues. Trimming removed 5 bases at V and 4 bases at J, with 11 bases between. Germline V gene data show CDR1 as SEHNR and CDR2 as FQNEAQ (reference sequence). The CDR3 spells CASSPRQGNEKLFF. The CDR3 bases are TGTGCCAGCAGCCCGCGTCAGGGTAATGAAAAACTGTTTTTT. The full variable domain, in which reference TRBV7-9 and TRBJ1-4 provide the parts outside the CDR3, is DTGVSQNPRHKITKRGQNVTFRCDPISEHNRLYWYRQTLGQGPEFLTYFQNEAQLEKSRLLSDRFSAERPKGSFSTLEIQRTEQGDSAMYLCASSPRQGNEKLFFGSGTQLSVL.

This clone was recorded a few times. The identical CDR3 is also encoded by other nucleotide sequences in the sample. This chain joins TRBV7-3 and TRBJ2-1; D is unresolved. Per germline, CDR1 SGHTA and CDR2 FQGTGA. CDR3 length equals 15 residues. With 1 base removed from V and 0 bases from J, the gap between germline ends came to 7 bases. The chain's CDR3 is CASSLRQGSYNEQFF. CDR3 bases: TGTGCCAGCAGCTTAAGACAAGGCTCCTACAATGAGCAGTTCTTC.